The present entry profiles one T cell receptor (beta chain) with its context. Authors' methods: Estimation of nucleated cell counts was performed using reference gene primer amplification. Assay used: immunoSEQ multiplex PCR; TCRdb lists only in-frame clones, some missing. V, J and clone size derive from that table, while D and trimming were established from the DNA sequence. This sample has hundreds of thousands of clones; less than 85% occur once, and the top ten carry roughly 4.9%. Germline CDR1 SGHVS, CDR2 FQNEAQ. The CDR3 runs 16 residues. V lost 3 bases and J lost 0, with 12 bases in between. The data originate from a study of blood T cell repertoires in COVID-19. On the study more broadly: Material from acute and convalescent COVID-19 was sourced from the United States, Italy and Spain. T cells, B-cell-depleted T cells, or PBMCs supplied cDNA or gDNA.

V gene TRBV7-8 combines with J gene TRBJ1-3; D perhaps matches TRBD1 (5 bases). The sample was peripheral blood. The TCR comes from a woman at least 80 years old with active or convalescent COVID-19. CDR3 residues: CASSFRTLASGNTIYF. The CDR3 DNA is TGTGCCAGCAGCTTCAGGACACTGGCCTCTGGAAACACCATATATTTT.